This entry is about one T cell receptor beta chain. In the authors' methods: From reference gene primer amplification, estimates of nucleated cell counts were derived. The method was immunoSEQ multiplex PCR; TCRdb's version includes in-frame clones alone and lacks a portion of them. D and trimming come from the DNA, and the V and J calls and clone size come from that table. The sample lists around 130,000 clones, roughly 80% occurring once. The CDR3 runs to 12 residues. Germline V gives CDR1 KGHSH, CDR2 LQKENI. The germline V and J ends were trimmed by 5 bases and 10 bases, with 11 bases remaining between them. This entry comes from a study of blood T cell repertoires in COVID-19. Background on the study: The United States, Italy and Spain supplied acute and convalescent COVID-19 samples. PBMCs, B-cell-depleted T cells, or T cells provided the cDNA or gDNA that made up the material.

This TCR derives from a man aged 55-75 years with acute or convalescent COVID-19. The V call is TRBV18, the J call TRBJ1-4; D ambiguous. Sequenced material: peripheral blood. The chain's CDR3 is CASSSAEGKLFF. The DNA of the CDR3 is TGTGCCAGCTCAAGTGCGGAGGGAAAACTGTTTTTT.